This T cell receptor beta chain was sequenced in a study of T cells in Graves' hyperthyroidism and ophthalmopathy. V shed 6 bases and J 3 bases; nucleotides not matched to a gene: 19. CDR1 and CDR2 (germline): LNHDA, SQIVND (reference sequence). The CDR3 runs 19 residues. This clonotype was counted only a few times. The antigen is undetermined. Authors of the study amplified TCR beta CDR3 regions from RNA transcripts. The HTBI set primed first-round TCR CDR3 RT-PCR. TCRdb redid the calling of the multiplex PCR reads with MiXCR, one entry per CDR3 protein. The repertoire includes roughly 710,000 distinct CDR3 sequences, 30% to 40% of them detected once, and about a third sits in the top ten. The study, taken as a whole, reports: Model output signaled ophthalmopathy a median approximately 6 months ahead of onset.

The sample was blood. The V and J genes are TRBV19 and TRBJ1-5; 8 bases are shared with TRBD1. This receptor was obtained from a woman aged 40 to 55 with Graves' hyperthyroidism. CDR3 sequence reads: CASSHDLGDRNMNNQPQHF. CDR3 bases: TGTGCCAGTAGCCACGATCTTGGGGACAGGAATATGAACAATCAGCCCCAGCATTTT.